The 10 T cell receptor beta chains below all came from one sample that was sequenced in a study of blood T cells in healthy people across ages. Combining a sample-barcoded 5' primer with a J-beta primer mix, a second PCR ran for roughly 6 to 11 cycles. TCRdb reanalysed the 5' RACE reads using MiXCR and keeps one entry per CDR3 protein. The sample includes 1.5 million to 1.9 million distinct CDR3 sequences, around 40% of them seen just once. The sequenced material came from blood. These receptor sequences come from a woman under 30 in good health.

On this clonotype itself: An end of the junction differs from the germline gene, which may be a read error. The J gene is TRBJ1-2, the V gene TRBV5-1; D ambiguous. This CDR3 region has 13 residues. CDR1 is SGHRS, CDR2 YFSETQ, per germline. DNA of the CDR3: TGCGCCAGCGGCTTGTACGGGAACTATGGCTACACCTTC. Its translation is CASGLYGNYGYTF.

This chain joins TRBV19 and TRBJ2-2; 10 nucleotides agree with TRBD2. From germline, CDR1 is LNHDA and CDR2 SQIVND (reference sequence). This CDR3 has 15 residues. Trimming cost V 3 bases and J 7 bases; bases outside gene matches: 5. CDR3: CASSISASGSGELFF. CDR3 coding DNA: TGTGCCAGTAGTATTTCGGCTAGCGGGAGCGGGGAGCTGTTTTTT. Filled out from reference TRBV19 and TRBJ2-2, the complete variable domain reads DGGITQSPKYLFRKEGQNVTLSCEQNLNHDAMYWYRQDPGQGLRLIYYSQIVNDFQKGDIAEGYSVSREKKESFPLTVTSAQKNPTAFYLCASSISASGSGELFFGEGSRLTVL.

The V and J genes are TRBV6-5 and TRBJ2-7; 9 bases line up with TRBD1. CDR1 is MNHEY and CDR2 is SVGAGI in the germline V gene. V gave up 2 bases and J gave up 6 bases; unmatched junction bases: 8. The CDR3 has 15 residues. CDR3 region: CASSYQTGGGTEQYF. DNA of the CDR3: TGTGCCAGCAGTTACCAGACAGGGGGAGGTACCGAGCAGTACTTC.

The V call is TRBV4-3, the J call TRBJ1-2, with D possibly matching TRBD1 (5 bases). Trimming took 0 bases from V and 7 from J, leaving 12 bases between them. CDR1 and CDR2 (germline): LGHNA, YSLEER. The CDR3 loop spans 14 amino acids. Here the CDR3 DNA reads TGCGCCAGCAGCCAAGAGCGGGGCAGGTCTGGCTACACCTTC. Translation: CASSQERGRSGYTF.

The V call is TRBV7-9, the J call TRBJ1-1; D might be TRBD1 (6 bases). This CDR3 region has 12 residues. Germline CDR1 and CDR2: SEHNR and FQNEAQ (reference sequence). Trimming left V 4 bases short and J 6 bases short, with 9 bases between. Written as DNA, the CDR3 is TGTGCCAGCAGCTGGACAGACGCTGAAGCTTTCTTT. It specifies CASSWTDAEAFF.

This clonotype was detected a few times. The chain combines TRBV27 with TRBJ2-1; possible D gene TRBD2, 6 bases. TRBJ2-7 explains the end of the DNA better; the J call may be wrong. CDR3 length equals 14 residues. Germline assignment: CDR1 MNHEY and CDR2 SMNVEV (reference sequence). The CDR3: CASSSGLSYNEQYF. In DNA form, the CDR3 reads TGTGCCAGCAGTTCGGGACTTTCCTACAATGAGCAGTACTTC.

The sample holds a few counts of this clonotype. The chain combines TRBV21-1 with TRBJ1-1; the table's D call of TRBD1 was not tested on the DNA. TRBV21-1 is tagged as a pseudogene. The CDR3 is 20 residues long. The chain's CDR3 is CASSKEAPKGAKGMNTEAFF. The CDR3 DNA sequence: TGTGCCAGCAGCAAAGAGGCCCCTAAGGGGGCGAAGGGAATGAACACTGAAGCTTTCTTT.

This clonotype was seen more than once but under ten times. This chain connects TRBV27 to TRBJ1-2, with 8 bases matching TRBD1. Trimming at V came to 5 bases and at J to 8 bases, leaving 13 bases not matched to a gene. The CDR3 spans 15 residues. In germline, CDR1 is MNHEY, CDR2 SMNVEV (reference sequence). The CDR3 loop is CASSQRTGLFGGYTF. In DNA form, the CDR3 reads TGTGCCAGCAGTCAGAGGACAGGGCTTTTCGGGGGCTACACCTTC.

The chain joins TRBV20-1 to TRBJ2-3, with D hard to call. V was clipped by 1 base and J by 0 bases, with 8 bases between them. The CDR3 runs 14 residues. Germline V lookup: CDR1 DFQATT, CDR2 SNEGSKA (reference sequence). The CDR3 sequence: CSARAHSSTDTQYF. As DNA, the CDR3 is TGCAGTGCTAGAGCACACTCTAGCACAGATACGCAGTATTTT.

The V call is TRBV7-9, the J call TRBJ1-1; 8 bases line up with TRBD1. The V and J ends lost 5 bases and 5 bases, in that order; junction bases with no gene match: 7. Germline values: CDR1 SEHNR, CDR2 FQNEAQ (reference sequence). This CDR3 is 14 amino acids long. The CDR3 is CASSAPTGGTEAFF. The CDR3 bases are TGTGCCAGCAGCGCCCCAACAGGGGGTACTGAAGCTTTCTTT.